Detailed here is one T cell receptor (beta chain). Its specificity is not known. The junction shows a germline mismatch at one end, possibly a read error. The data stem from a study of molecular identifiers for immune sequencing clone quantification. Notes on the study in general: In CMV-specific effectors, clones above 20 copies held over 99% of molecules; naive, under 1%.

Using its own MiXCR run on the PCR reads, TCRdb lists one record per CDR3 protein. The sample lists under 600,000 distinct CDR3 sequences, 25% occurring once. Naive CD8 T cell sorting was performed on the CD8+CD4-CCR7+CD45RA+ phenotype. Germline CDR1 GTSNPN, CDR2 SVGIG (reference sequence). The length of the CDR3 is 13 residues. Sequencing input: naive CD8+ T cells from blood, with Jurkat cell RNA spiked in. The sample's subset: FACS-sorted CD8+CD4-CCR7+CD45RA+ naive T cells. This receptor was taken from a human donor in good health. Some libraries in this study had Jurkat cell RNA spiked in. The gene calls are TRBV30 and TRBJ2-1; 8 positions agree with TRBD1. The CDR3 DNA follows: TGTGCCTGGGAGGCAGGGGGCTACGGTGAGCAGTCCTTC. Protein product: CAWEAGGYGEQSF.